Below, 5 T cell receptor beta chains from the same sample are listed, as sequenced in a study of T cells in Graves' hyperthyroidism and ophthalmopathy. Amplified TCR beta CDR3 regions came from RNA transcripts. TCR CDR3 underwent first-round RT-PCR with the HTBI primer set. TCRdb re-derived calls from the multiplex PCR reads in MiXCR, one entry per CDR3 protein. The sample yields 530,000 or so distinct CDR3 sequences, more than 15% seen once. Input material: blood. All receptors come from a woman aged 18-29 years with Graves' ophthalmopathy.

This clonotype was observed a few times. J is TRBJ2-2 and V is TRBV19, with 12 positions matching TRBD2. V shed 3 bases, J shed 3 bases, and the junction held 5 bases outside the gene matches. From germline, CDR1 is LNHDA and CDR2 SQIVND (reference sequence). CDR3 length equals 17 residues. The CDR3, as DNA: TGTGCCAGTAGTATTGTTAGACTAGCGGGAGACACCGGGGAGCTGTTTTTT. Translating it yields CASSIVRLAGDTGELFF.

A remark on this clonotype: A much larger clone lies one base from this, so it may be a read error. The CDR3 loop is CASKDRENSPLHF. In nucleotides, the CDR3 is TGTGCCAGCAAGGACAGGGAAAATTCACCCCTCCACTTT. V is TRBV27 and J is TRBJ1-6; 8 bases are a match to TRBD1. Germline V CDR1 and CDR2: MNHEY, SMNVEV (reference sequence). This CDR3 has 13 residues. Trimming at V came to 7 bases and at J to 7 bases, leaving 3 bases not matched to a gene.

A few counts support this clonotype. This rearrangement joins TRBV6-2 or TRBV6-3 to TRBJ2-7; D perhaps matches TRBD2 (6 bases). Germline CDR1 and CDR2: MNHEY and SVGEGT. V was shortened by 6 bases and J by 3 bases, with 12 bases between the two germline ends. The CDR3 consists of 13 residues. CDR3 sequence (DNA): TGTGCCAGCAGCCGGGGGACTCTCTACGAGCAGTACTTC. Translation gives CASSRGTLYEQYF.

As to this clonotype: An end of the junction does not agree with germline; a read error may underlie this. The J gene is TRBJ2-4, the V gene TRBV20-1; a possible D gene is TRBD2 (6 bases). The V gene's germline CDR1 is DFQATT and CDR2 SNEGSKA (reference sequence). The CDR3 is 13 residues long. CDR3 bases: TGCAGTGCTATGTACGGGAGTGGAAACATTCGGTACTTC. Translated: CSAMYGSGNIRYF.

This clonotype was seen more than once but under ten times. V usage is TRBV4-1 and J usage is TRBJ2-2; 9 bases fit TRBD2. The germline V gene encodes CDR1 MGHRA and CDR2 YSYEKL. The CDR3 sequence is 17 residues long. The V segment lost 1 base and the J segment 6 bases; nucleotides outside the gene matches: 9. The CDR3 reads CASSQVSLAGEAGELFF. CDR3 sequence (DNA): TGCGCCAGCAGCCAAGTCTCGTTAGCGGGAGAGGCCGGGGAGCTGTTTTTT.